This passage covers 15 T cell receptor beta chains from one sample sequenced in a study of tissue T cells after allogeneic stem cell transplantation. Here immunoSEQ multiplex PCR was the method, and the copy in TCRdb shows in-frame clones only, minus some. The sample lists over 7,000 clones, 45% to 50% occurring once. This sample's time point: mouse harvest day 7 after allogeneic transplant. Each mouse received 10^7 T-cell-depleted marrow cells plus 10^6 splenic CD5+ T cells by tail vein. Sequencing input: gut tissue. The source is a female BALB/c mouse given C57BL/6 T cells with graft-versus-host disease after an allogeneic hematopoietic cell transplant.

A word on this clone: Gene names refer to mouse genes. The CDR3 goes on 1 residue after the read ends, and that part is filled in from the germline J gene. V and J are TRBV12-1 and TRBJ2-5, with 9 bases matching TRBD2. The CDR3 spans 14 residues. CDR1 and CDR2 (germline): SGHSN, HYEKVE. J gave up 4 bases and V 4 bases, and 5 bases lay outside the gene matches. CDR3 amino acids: CASSQRLGEDTQYF. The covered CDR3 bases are TGTGCCAGCTCACAACGACTGGGGGAAGACACCCAGTAC. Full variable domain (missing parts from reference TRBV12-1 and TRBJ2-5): DSGVVQSPRHIIKEKGGRSVLTCIPISGHSNVVWYQQTLGKELKFLIQHYEKVERDKGFLPSRFSVQQFDDYHSEMNMSALELEDSAMYFCASSQRLGEDTQYFGPGTRLLVL.

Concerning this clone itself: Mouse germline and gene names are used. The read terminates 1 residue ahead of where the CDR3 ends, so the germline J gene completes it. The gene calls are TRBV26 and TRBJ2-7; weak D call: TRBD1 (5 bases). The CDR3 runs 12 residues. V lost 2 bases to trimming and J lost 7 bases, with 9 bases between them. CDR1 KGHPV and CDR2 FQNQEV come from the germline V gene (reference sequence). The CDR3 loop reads CASSLKGWEQYF. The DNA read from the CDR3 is TGTGCCAGCAGTCTGAAGGGGTGGGAACAGTAC.

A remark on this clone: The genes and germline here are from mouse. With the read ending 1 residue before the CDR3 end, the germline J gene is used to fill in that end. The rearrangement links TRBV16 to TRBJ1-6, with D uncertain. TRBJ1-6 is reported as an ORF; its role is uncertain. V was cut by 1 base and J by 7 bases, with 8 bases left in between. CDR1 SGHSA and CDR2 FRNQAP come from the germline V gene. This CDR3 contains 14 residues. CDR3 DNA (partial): TGTGCAAGCAGCTTAGGGGTGGAGAATTCGCCCCTCTAC. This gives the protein CASSLGVENSPLY. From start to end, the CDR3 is CASSLGVENSPLYF.

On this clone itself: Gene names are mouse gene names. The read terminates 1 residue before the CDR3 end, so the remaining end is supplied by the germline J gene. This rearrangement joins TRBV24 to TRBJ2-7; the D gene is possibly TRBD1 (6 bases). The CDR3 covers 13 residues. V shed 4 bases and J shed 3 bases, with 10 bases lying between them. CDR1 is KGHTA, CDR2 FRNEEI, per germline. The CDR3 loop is CASSPGHLYEQYF. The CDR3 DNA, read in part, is TGTGCCAGCAGTCCGGGACACCTCTATGAACAGTAC.

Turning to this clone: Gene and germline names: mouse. The sequenced CDR3 bases are TGTGCGTCCAGGTTTAACCAAGACACCCAGTAC. Amino acid sequence: CASRFNQDTQY. The full CDR3 protein is CASRFNQDTQYF. This sequence joins TRBV12-2 and TRBJ2-5, with unresolved D. The CDR3 extends 1 residue past the end of the read, so its final part is completed from the germline J gene. The CDR3 is 12 residues long. In germline, CDR1 is SGHLS, CDR2 HYDKME. Full variable domain (missing parts from reference TRBV12-2 and TRBJ2-5): NSGVVQSPRYIIKGKGERSILKCIPISGHLSVAWYQQTQGQELKFFIQHYDKMERDKGNLPSRFSVQQFDDYHSEMNMSALELEDSAVYFCASRFNQDTQYFGPGTRLLVL.

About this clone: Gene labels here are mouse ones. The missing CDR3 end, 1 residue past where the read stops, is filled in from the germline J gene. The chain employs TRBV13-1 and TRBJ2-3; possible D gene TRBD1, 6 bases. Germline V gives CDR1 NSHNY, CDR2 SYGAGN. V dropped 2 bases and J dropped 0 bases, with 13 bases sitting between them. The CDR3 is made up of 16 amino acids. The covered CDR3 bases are TGTGCCAGCAGTGAGCTCGACAGGCATAGTGCAGAAACGCTGTAT. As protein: CASSELDRHSAETLY. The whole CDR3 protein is CASSELDRHSAETLYF.

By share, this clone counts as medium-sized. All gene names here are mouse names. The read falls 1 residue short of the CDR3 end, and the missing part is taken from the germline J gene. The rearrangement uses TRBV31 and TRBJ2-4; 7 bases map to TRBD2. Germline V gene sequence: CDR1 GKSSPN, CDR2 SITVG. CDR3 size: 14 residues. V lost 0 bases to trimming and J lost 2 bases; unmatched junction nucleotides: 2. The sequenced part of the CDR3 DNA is TGTGCCTGGAGTCTACTGGGGCTTCAAAACACCTTGTAC. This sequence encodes CAWSLLGLQNTLY. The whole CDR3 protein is CAWSLLGLQNTLYF. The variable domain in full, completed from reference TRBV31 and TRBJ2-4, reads AQTIHQWPVAEIKAVGSPLSLGCTIKGKSSPNLYWYWQATGGTLQQLFYSITVGQVESVVQLNLSASRPKDDQFILSTEKLLLSHSGFYLCAWSLLGLQNTLYFGAGTRLSVL.

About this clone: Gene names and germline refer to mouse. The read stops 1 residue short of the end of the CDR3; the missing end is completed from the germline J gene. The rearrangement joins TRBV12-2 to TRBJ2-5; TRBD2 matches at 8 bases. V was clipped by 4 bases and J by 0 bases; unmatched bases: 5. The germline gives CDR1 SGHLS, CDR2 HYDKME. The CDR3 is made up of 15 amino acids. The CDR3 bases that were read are TGTGCCAGCTCCCTGGGGGGCCTTAACCAAGACACCCAGTAC. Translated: CASSLGGLNQDTQY. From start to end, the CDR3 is CASSLGGLNQDTQYF.

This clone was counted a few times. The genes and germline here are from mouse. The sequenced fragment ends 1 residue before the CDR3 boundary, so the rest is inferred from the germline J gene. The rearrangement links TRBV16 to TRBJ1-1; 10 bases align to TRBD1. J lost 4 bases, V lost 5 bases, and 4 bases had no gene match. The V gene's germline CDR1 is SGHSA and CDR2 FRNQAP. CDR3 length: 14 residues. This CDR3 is CASSGDRGGTEVFF. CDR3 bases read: TGTGCAAGCAGCGGGGACAGGGGAGGCACAGAAGTCTTC. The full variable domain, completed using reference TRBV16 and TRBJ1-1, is NAGVIQTPRHKVTGKGQEATLWCEPISGHSAVFWYRQTIVQGLEFLTYFRNQAPIDDSGMPKERFSAQMPNQSHSTLKIQSTQPQDSAVYLCASSGDRGGTEVFFGKGTRLTVV.

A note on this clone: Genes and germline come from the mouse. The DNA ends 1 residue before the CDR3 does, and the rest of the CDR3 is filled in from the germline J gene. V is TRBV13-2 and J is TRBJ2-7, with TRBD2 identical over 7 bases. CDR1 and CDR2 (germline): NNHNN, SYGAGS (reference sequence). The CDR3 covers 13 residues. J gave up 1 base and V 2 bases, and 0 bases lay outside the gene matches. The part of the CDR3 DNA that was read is TGTGCCAGCGGTGAACTGGGGTCCTATGAACAGTAC. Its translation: CASGELGSYEQY. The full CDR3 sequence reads CASGELGSYEQYF.

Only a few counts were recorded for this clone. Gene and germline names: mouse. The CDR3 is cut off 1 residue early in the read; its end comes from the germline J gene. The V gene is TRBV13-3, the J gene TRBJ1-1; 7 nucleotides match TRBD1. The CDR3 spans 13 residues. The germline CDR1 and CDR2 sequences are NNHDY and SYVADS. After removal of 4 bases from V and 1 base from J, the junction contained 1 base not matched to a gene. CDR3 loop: CASSWTGNTEVFF. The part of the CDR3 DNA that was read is TGTGCCAGCAGTTGGACAGGGAACACAGAAGTCTTC.

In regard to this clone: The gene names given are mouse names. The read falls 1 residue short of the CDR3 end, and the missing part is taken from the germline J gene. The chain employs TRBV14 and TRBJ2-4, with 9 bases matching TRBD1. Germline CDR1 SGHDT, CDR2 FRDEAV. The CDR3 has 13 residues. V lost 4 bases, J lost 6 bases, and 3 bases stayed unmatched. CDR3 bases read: TGTGCCAGCAGTCTCGGGACAGGGAACACCTTGTAC. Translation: CASSLGTGNTLY. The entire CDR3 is CASSLGTGNTLYF.

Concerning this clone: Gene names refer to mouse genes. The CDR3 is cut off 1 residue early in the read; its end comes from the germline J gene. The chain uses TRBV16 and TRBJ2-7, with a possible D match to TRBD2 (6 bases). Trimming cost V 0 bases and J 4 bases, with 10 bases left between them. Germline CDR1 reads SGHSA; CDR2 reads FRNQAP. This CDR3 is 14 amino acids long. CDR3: CASSLDGGVYEQYF. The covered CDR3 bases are TGTGCAAGCAGCTTAGATGGGGGTGTATATGAACAGTAC.

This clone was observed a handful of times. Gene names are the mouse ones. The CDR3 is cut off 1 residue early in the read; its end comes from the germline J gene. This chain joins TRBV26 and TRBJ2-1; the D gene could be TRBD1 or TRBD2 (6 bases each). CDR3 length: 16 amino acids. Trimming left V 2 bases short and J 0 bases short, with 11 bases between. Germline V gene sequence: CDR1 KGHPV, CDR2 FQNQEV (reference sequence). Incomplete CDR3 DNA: TGTGCCAGCAGTCTGGGTGGGGGCTATAACTATGCTGAGCAGTTC. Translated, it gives CASSLGGGYNYAEQF. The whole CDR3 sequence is CASSLGGGYNYAEQFF. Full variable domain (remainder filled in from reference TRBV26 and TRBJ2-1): NSKVIQTPRYLVKGQGQKAKMRCIPEKGHPVVFWYQQNKNNEFKFLINFQNQEVLQQIDMTEKRFSAECPSNSPCSLEIQSSEAGDSALYLCASSLGGGYNYAEQFFGPGTRLTVL.

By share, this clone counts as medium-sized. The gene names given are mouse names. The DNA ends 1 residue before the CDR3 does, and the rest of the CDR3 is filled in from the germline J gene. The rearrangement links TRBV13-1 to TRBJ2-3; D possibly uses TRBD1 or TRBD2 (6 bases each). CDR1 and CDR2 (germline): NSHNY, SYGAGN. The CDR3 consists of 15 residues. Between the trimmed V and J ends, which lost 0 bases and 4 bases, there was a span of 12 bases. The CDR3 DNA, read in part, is TGTGCCAGCAGTGATGGGTTTGGGGGCACAGAAACGCTGTAT. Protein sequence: CASSDGFGGTETLY. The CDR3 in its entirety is CASSDGFGGTETLYF.